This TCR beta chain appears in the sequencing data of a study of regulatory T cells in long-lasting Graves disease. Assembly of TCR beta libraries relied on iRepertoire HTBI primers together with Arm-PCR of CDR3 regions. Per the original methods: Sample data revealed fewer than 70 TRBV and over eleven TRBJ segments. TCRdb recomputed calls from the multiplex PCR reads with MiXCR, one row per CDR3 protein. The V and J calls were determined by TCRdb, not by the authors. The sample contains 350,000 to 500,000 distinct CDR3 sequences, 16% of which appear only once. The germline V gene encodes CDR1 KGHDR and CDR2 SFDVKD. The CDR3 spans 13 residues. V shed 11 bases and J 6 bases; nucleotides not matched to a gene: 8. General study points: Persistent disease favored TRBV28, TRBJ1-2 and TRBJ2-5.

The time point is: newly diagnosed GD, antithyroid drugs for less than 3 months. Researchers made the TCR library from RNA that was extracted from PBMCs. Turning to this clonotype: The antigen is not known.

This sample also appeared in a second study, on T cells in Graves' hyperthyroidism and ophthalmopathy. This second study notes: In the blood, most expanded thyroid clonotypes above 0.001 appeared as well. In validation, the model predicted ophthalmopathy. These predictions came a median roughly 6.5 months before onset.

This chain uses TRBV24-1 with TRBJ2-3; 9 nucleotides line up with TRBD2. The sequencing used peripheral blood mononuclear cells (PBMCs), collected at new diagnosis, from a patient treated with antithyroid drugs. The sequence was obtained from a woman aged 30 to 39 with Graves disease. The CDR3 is CAISGTSSDTQYF. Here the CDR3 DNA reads TGTGCCATCTCCGGGACTAGCAGCGATACGCAGTATTTT.